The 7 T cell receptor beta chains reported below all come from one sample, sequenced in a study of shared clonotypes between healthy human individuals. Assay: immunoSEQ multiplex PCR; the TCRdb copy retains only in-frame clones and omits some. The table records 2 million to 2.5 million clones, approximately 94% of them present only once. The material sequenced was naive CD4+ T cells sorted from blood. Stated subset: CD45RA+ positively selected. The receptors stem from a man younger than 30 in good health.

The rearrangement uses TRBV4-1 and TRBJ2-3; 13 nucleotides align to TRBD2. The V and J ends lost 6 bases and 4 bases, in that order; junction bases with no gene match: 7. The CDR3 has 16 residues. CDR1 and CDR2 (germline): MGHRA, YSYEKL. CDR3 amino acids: CASRLGLAGASDTQYF. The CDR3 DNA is TGCGCCAGCAGACTCGGACTAGCGGGAGCCTCAGATACGCAGTATTTT.

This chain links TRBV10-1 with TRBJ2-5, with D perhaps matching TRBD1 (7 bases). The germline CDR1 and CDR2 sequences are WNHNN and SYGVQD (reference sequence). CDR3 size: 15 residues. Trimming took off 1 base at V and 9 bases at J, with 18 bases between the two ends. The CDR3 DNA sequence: TGCGCCAGCAGTGAGTATCAGGGGGGAATTCGGTCCCAGTACTTC. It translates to CASSEYQGGIRSQYF.

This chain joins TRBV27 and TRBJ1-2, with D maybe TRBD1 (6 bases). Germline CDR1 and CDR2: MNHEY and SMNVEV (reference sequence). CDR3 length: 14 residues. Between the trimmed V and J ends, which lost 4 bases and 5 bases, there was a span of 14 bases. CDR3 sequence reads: CASSSLGGAYGYTF. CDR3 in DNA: TGTGCCAGCAGTTCCCTCGGGGGCGCATATGGCTACACCTTC.

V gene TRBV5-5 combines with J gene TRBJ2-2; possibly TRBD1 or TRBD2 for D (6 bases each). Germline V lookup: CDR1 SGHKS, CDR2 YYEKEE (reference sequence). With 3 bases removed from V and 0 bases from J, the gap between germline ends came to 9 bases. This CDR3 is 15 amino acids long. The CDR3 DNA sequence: TGTGCCAGCAGCTGGGGGGCCTCGAACACCGGGGAGCTGTTTTTT. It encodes CASSWGASNTGELFF.

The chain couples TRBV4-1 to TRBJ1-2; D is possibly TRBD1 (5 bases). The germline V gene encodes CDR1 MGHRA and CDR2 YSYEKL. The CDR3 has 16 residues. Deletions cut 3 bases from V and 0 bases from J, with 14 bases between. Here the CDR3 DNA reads TGCGCCAGCAGCCATGCTATGGGACCGCCTAACTATGGCTACACCTTC. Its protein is CASSHAMGPPNYGYTF.

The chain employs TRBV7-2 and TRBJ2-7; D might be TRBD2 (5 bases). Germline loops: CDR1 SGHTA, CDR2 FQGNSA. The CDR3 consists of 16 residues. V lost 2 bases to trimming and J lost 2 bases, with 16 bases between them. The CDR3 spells CASSLRAGVLAYEQYF. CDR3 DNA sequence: TGTGCCAGCAGCTTACGAGCCGGGGTATTAGCCTACGAGCAGTACTTC.

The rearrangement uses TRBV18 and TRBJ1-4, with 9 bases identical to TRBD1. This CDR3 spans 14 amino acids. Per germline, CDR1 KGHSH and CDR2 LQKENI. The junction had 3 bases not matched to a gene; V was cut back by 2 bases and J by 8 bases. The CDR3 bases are TGTGCCAGCTCACCAGGACAGGGGACAGAAAAACTGTTTTTT. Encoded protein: CASSPGQGTEKLFF.